This T cell receptor beta chain comes out of a study of blood T cell repertoires in COVID-19. Study summary: PBMCs, B-cell-depleted T cells, or T cells were the source of the cDNA or gDNA that made up the material.

The sample holds a few counts of this clone. The germline gives CDR1 SEHNR, CDR2 FQNEAQ (reference sequence). CDR3 length: 11 residues. V was clipped by 4 bases and J by 14 bases; unmatched bases: 7. The method was immunoSEQ multiplex PCR; TCRdb's version includes in-frame clones alone and lacks a portion of them. The table shows about 400,000 clones, with around nine tenths occurring only once. The V and J genes are TRBV7-9 and TRBJ1-1; 7 bases align to TRBD1. Input material: PBMCs or T cells enriched from blood (not recorded which). The sequence was obtained from a woman in her 50s who had recovered from COVID-19. The CDR3 DNA reads TGTGCCAGCAGCTACACAGGGGATGTCTTCTTT. Protein sequence: CASSYTGDVFF.